This TCR beta chain was sequenced in a study of brain T cells in children with intractable seizures. This table comes from immunoSEQ multiplex PCR, and its TCRdb copy is limited to in-frame clones, with some not included. This sample yields fewer than 85,000 clones, of which about 93% are seen a single time; roughly 1.5% belongs to the top ten. This clone was observed a single time. The material was peripheral blood, obtained at surgery. This receptor was obtained from a boy in the first two years of life with tuberous sclerosis and intractable seizures.

Here the CDR3 DNA reads TGTGCCAGCAGCGTAGGTTTGGACAATGAGCAGTTCTTC. Its protein product is CASSVGLDNEQFF. The genes are TRBV9 and TRBJ2-1, with D hard to call. The germline gives CDR1 SGDLS, CDR2 YYNGEE. This CDR3 region has 13 residues. Trimming pared 0 bases from V and 5 bases from J, leaving 6 bases between.